The rows below give T cell receptor beta chains drawn from one sample of a study of T-cell memory formation after mild COVID-19. TCRdb passed the 5' RACE reads through MiXCR, listing each CDR3 protein once. There are about 470,000 distinct CDR3 sequences in the sample; approximately 23% occur only once, and approximately 12% lies in the top ten. The sequenced material came from PBMCs or a T cell subset sorted from them (not recorded which). The receptors here all came from an adult woman who had mild COVID-19 (a few samples of this study predate the infection). Cell type and time point are not known. Each CDR3 is given with its conserved first and last residue. D genes are given only for firm matches. Clone size is not always given. Where it is, it says once, few, many or a class for expanded clones.

CDR3 length: 15; J gene: TRBJ2-5; clone size: -; D gene: -; V gene: TRBV7-2; CDR3 protein: CASSLVELVQETQYF; CDR3 DNA: TGTGCCAGCAGCTTAGTAGAACTAGTCCAAGAGACCCAGTACTTC
CDR3 length: 15; J gene: TRBJ1-4; clone size: -; D gene: -; V gene: TRBV15; CDR3 protein: CATSRDSATNEKLFF; CDR3 DNA: TGTGCCACCAGCAGAGACTCGGCCACTAATGAAAAACTGTTTTTT
CDR3 length: 16; J gene: TRBJ2-7; clone size: -; D gene: TRBD2; V gene: TRBV12-3/TRBV12-4; CDR3 protein: CASSNPGTSGGGFEYF; CDR3 DNA: TGTGCCAGCAGTAACCCCGGGACTAGCGGGGGGGGATTCGAGTACTTC
CDR3 length: 12; J gene: TRBJ1-1; clone size: few; D gene: -; V gene: TRBV29-1; CDR3 protein: CSVEGKNTEAFF; CDR3 DNA: TGCAGCGTTGAAGGCAAGAACACTGAAGCTTTCTTT
CDR3 length: 15; J gene: TRBJ2-3; clone size: many; D gene: TRBD2; V gene: TRBV5-1; CDR3 protein: CASRRLADDTDTQYF; CDR3 DNA: TGCGCCAGCAGACGACTAGCGGACGACACAGATACGCAGTATTTT
CDR3 length: 15; J gene: TRBJ1-5; clone size: -; D gene: -; V gene: TRBV7-2; CDR3 protein: CASSRVQGTGQPQHF; CDR3 DNA: TGTGCCAGCAGTCGAGTTCAGGGGACGGGACAGCCCCAGCATTTT
CDR3 length: 13; J gene: TRBJ2-2; clone size: -; D gene: -; V gene: TRBV6-2/TRBV6-3; CDR3 protein: CASSLVSLGELFF; CDR3 DNA: TGTGCCAGCAGTTTGGTCTCACTCGGGGAGCTGTTTTTT
CDR3 length: 17; J gene: TRBJ2-2; clone size: -; D gene: TRBD1; V gene: TRBV7-3; CDR3 protein: CASSPSPTGDGTGELFF; CDR3 DNA: TGTGCCAGCAGCCCCTCTCCCACAGGGGATGGGACCGGGGAGCTGTTTTTT
CDR3 length: 14; J gene: TRBJ1-1; clone size: -; D gene: -; V gene: TRBV7-9; CDR3 protein: CASSSHGRGAEAFF; CDR3 DNA: TGTGCCAGCAGCTCCCACGGTAGGGGGGCTGAAGCTTTCTTT
CDR3 length: 11; J gene: TRBJ2-7; clone size: -; D gene: -; V gene: TRBV25-1; CDR3 protein: CASLWLGEQYF; CDR3 DNA: TGTGCCAGTTTATGGCTGGGCGAGCAGTACTTC
CDR3 length: 13; J gene: TRBJ2-1; clone size: -; D gene: TRBD1; V gene: TRBV6-5; CDR3 protein: CASRQGPYNEQFF; CDR3 DNA: TGTGCCAGCAGACAGGGGCCCTACAATGAGCAGTTCTTC
CDR3 length: 13; J gene: TRBJ2-7; clone size: -; D gene: -; V gene: TRBV7-6; CDR3 protein: CASSLDESYEQYF; CDR3 DNA: TGTGCCAGCAGCTTAGATGAATCCTACGAGCAGTACTTC
CDR3 length: 15; J gene: TRBJ2-7; clone size: -; D gene: -; V gene: TRBV7-6; CDR3 protein: CASSHPLRGWNEQYF; CDR3 DNA: TGTGCCAGCAGCCACCCTCTCCGGGGCTGGAACGAGCAGTACTTC
CDR3 length: 13; J gene: TRBJ2-5; clone size: few; D gene: -; V gene: TRBV4-3; CDR3 protein: CASSPNREETQYF; CDR3 DNA: TGCGCCAGCAGCCCCAACAGGGAAGAGACCCAGTACTTC
CDR3 length: 13; J gene: TRBJ1-1; clone size: -; D gene: -; V gene: TRBV2; CDR3 protein: CASSAKLNTEAFF; CDR3 DNA: TGTGCCAGCTCGGCGAAATTGAACACTGAAGCTTTCTTT
CDR3 length: 16; J gene: TRBJ2-7; clone size: few; D gene: TRBD1; V gene: TRBV7-9; CDR3 protein: CASSLVGMGQSLKQYF; CDR3 DNA: TGTGCCAGCAGCTTAGTCGGGATGGGACAGTCCCTGAAGCAGTACTTC
CDR3 length: 15; J gene: TRBJ2-1; clone size: many; D gene: -; V gene: TRBV7-2; CDR3 protein: CASSLGASPYNEQFF; CDR3 DNA: TGTGCCAGCAGCTTAGGAGCTAGCCCATACAATGAGCAGTTCTTC
CDR3 length: 14; J gene: TRBJ2-1; clone size: -; D gene: -; V gene: TRBV24-1; CDR3 protein: CATSDTPPRDEQFF; CDR3 DNA: TGTGCCACCAGTGACACCCCTCCCCGGGATGAGCAGTTCTTC
CDR3 length: 19; J gene: TRBJ2-3; clone size: few; D gene: TRBD2; V gene: TRBV6-5; CDR3 protein: CASSYHAGRADRWNNTQYF; CDR3 DNA: TGTGCCAGCAGTTACCATGCCGGGAGGGCCGATAGGTGGAATAATACGCAGTATTTT
CDR3 length: 12; J gene: TRBJ2-4; clone size: -; D gene: -; V gene: TRBV7-9; CDR3 protein: CASSSSEDIQYF; CDR3 DNA: TGTGCCAGCAGCTCCTCCGAAGACATTCAGTACTTC
CDR3 length: 15; J gene: TRBJ1-5; clone size: few; D gene: -; V gene: TRBV6-2/TRBV6-3; CDR3 protein: CASSYYFGGHQPQHF; CDR3 DNA: TGTGCCAGCAGTTATTACTTTGGTGGTCATCAGCCCCAGCATTTT
CDR3 length: 14; J gene: TRBJ1-4; clone size: -; D gene: -; V gene: TRBV30; CDR3 protein: CAWSVRAGYEKLFF; CDR3 DNA: TGTGCCTGGAGTGTCAGGGCAGGGTACGAAAAACTGTTTTTT
CDR3 length: 14; J gene: TRBJ1-1; clone size: few; D gene: -; V gene: TRBV5-1; CDR3 protein: CASSLGGAMTEAFF; CDR3 DNA: TGCGCCAGCAGCTTGGGCGGGGCGATGACTGAAGCTTTCTTT
CDR3 length: 14; J gene: TRBJ1-1; clone size: -; D gene: TRBD1; V gene: TRBV20-1; CDR3 protein: CSATPRGGGTEAFF; CDR3 DNA: TGCAGTGCCACCCCCAGGGGGGGGGGTACTGAAGCTTTCTTT
CDR3 length: 15; J gene: TRBJ1-2; clone size: -; D gene: -; V gene: TRBV12-3/TRBV12-4; CDR3 protein: CASTTLGRTNYGYTF; CDR3 DNA: TGTGCCAGCACCACCTTGGGCAGGACCAACTATGGCTACACCTTC
CDR3 length: 15; J gene: TRBJ2-3; clone size: few; D gene: TRBD2; V gene: TRBV3-1; CDR3 protein: CASGQRELFTDTQYF; CDR3 DNA: TGTGCCAGCGGGCAGCGGGAGTTGTTCACAGATACGCAGTATTTT
CDR3 length: 14; J gene: TRBJ1-6; clone size: few; D gene: -; V gene: TRBV12-3/TRBV12-4; CDR3 protein: CASSLNQKNSPLHF; CDR3 DNA: TGTGCCAGCAGTTTAAATCAAAAGAATTCACCCCTCCACTTT
CDR3 length: 13; J gene: TRBJ2-5; clone size: -; D gene: -; V gene: TRBV20-1; CDR3 protein: CSASRPAQETQYF; CDR3 DNA: TGCAGTGCTAGCCGACCAGCGCAAGAGACCCAGTACTTC
CDR3 length: 16; J gene: TRBJ1-4; clone size: -; D gene: TRBD1; V gene: TRBV12-3/TRBV12-4; CDR3 protein: CASRGATGAPNEKLFF; CDR3 DNA: TGTGCCAGCAGGGGAGCCACAGGGGCCCCAAATGAAAAACTGTTTTTT
CDR3 length: 19; J gene: TRBJ2-3; clone size: few; D gene: TRBD2; V gene: TRBV9; CDR3 protein: CASSPRGSGGSQNTDTQYF; CDR3 DNA: TGTGCCAGCAGCCCCCGGGGTAGCGGGGGCTCCCAAAATACAGATACGCAGTATTTT
CDR3 length: 13; J gene: TRBJ1-1; clone size: few; D gene: -; V gene: TRBV20-1; CDR3 protein: CSARRGIRTEAFF; CDR3 DNA: TGCAGTGCTAGACGCGGCATACGGACTGAAGCTTTCTTT
CDR3 length: 17; J gene: TRBJ2-3; clone size: -; D gene: -; V gene: TRBV7-9; CDR3 protein: CASSFGLEAGITDTQYF; CDR3 DNA: TGTGCCAGCAGCTTCGGGTTGGAGGCGGGGATCACAGATACGCAGTATTTT
CDR3 length: 12; J gene: TRBJ2-7; clone size: few; D gene: -; V gene: TRBV3-1; CDR3 protein: CASSQVTHEQYF; CDR3 DNA: TGTGCCAGCAGCCAAGTAACGCACGAGCAGTACTTC
CDR3 length: 15; J gene: TRBJ2-2; clone size: -; D gene: -; V gene: TRBV2; CDR3 protein: CASSRGGGETVELFF; CDR3 DNA: TGTGCCAGCAGCCGAGGGGGAGGAGAAACCGTGGAGCTGTTTTTT
CDR3 length: 14; J gene: TRBJ2-5; clone size: many; D gene: TRBD1; V gene: TRBV5-1; CDR3 protein: CASSNRTGQETQYF; CDR3 DNA: TGCGCCAGCAGCAATCGGACAGGCCAAGAGACCCAGTACTTC
CDR3 length: 13; J gene: TRBJ2-1; clone size: -; D gene: -; V gene: TRBV4-1; CDR3 protein: CASSQEHELEQFF; CDR3 DNA: TGCGCCAGCAGCCAAGAACACGAACTTGAGCAGTTCTTC
CDR3 length: 14; J gene: TRBJ2-1; clone size: few; D gene: -; V gene: TRBV5-6; CDR3 protein: CASKGEGPYNEQFF; CDR3 DNA: TGTGCCAGCAAGGGGGAGGGCCCCTACAATGAGCAGTTCTTC
CDR3 length: 13; J gene: TRBJ1-5; clone size: -; D gene: -; V gene: TRBV2; CDR3 protein: CASSDRVDQPQHF; CDR3 DNA: TGTGCCAGCAGTGATAGGGTTGATCAGCCCCAGCATTTT
CDR3 length: 14; J gene: TRBJ1-1; clone size: few; D gene: -; V gene: TRBV5-6; CDR3 protein: CASSLRGASGEAFF; CDR3 DNA: TGTGCCAGCAGCTTGCGGGGGGCGAGTGGTGAAGCTTTCTTT
CDR3 length: 12; J gene: TRBJ1-1; clone size: -; D gene: -; V gene: TRBV29-1; CDR3 protein: CSVEEAHRGAFF; CDR3 DNA: TGCAGCGTTGAAGAGGCACATCGGGGAGCTTTCTTT
CDR3 length: 15; J gene: TRBJ2-7; clone size: few; D gene: TRBD1; V gene: TRBV27; CDR3 protein: CASSYPGTGTLEQYF; CDR3 DNA: TGTGCCAGCAGTTACCCAGGGACAGGGACTCTCGAGCAGTACTTC
CDR3 length: 11; J gene: TRBJ2-7; clone size: -; D gene: -; V gene: TRBV7-2; CDR3 protein: CASSLAWEQYF; CDR3 DNA: TGTGCCAGCAGCTTAGCGTGGGAGCAGTACTTC
CDR3 length: 15; J gene: TRBJ2-2; clone size: -; D gene: -; V gene: TRBV2; CDR3 protein: CASSGTGRESGELFF; CDR3 DNA: TGTGCCAGCAGTGGAACAGGGCGAGAATCCGGGGAGCTGTTTTTT
CDR3 length: 13; J gene: TRBJ2-1; clone size: many; D gene: -; V gene: TRBV30; CDR3 protein: CAWSYGHYNEQFF; CDR3 DNA: TGTGCCTGGAGTTACGGCCACTACAATGAGCAGTTCTTC
CDR3 length: 15; J gene: TRBJ2-3; clone size: few; D gene: -; V gene: TRBV20-1; CDR3 protein: CSASFSENPTDTQYF; CDR3 DNA: TGCAGTGCTAGTTTTTCGGAGAATCCCACAGATACGCAGTATTTT
CDR3 length: 16; J gene: TRBJ2-4; clone size: few; D gene: TRBD1; V gene: TRBV19; CDR3 protein: CASSKGTGGAKNIQYF; CDR3 DNA: TGTGCCAGTAGTAAAGGGACAGGGGGAGCCAAAAACATTCAGTACTTC
CDR3 length: 15; J gene: TRBJ2-1; clone size: once; D gene: TRBD2; V gene: TRBV2; CDR3 protein: CASSSIGSGYNEQFF; CDR3 DNA: TGTGCCAGCAGTTCGATAGGTAGCGGGTACAATGAGCAGTTCTTC
CDR3 length: 15; J gene: TRBJ2-7; clone size: few; D gene: TRBD2; V gene: TRBV10-1; CDR3 protein: CASSITSGGPYEQYF; CDR3 DNA: TGCGCCAGCTCAATAACTAGCGGGGGACCCTACGAGCAGTACTTC
CDR3 length: 16; J gene: TRBJ2-3; clone size: -; D gene: TRBD2; V gene: TRBV7-2; CDR3 protein: CASSLGGLAGPDTQYF; CDR3 DNA: TGTGCCAGCAGCTTAGGAGGGCTAGCGGGACCAGATACGCAGTATTTT
CDR3 length: 13; J gene: TRBJ2-2; clone size: -; D gene: TRBD1; V gene: TRBV7-2; CDR3 protein: CASSSTGPGELFF; CDR3 DNA: TGTGCCAGCAGCTCGACAGGGCCCGGGGAGCTGTTTTTT
CDR3 length: 13; J gene: TRBJ2-1; clone size: -; D gene: -; V gene: TRBV7-3; CDR3 protein: CASGPRGIGEQFF; CDR3 DNA: TGTGCCAGCGGGCCCAGGGGCATCGGTGAGCAGTTCTTC
CDR3 length: 14; J gene: TRBJ2-1; clone size: few; D gene: TRBD2; V gene: TRBV20-1; CDR3 protein: CSARSTSGRSEQFF; CDR3 DNA: TGCAGTGCTAGATCGACTAGCGGGAGGAGTGAGCAGTTCTTC
CDR3 length: 16; J gene: TRBJ2-6; clone size: few; D gene: -; V gene: TRBV4-1; CDR3 protein: CASSQVAFPGANVLTF; CDR3 DNA: TGCGCCAGCAGCCAAGTCGCCTTCCCTGGGGCCAACGTCCTGACTTTC
CDR3 length: 16; J gene: TRBJ2-1; clone size: -; D gene: TRBD2; V gene: TRBV5-1; CDR3 protein: CASSTWASGGANEQFF; CDR3 DNA: TGCGCCAGCAGCACCTGGGCGAGCGGGGGGGCCAATGAGCAGTTCTTC